A selection of T cell receptor beta chains follows, all from one sample in a study of human T cells and chemical hapten exposure. TCRdb used MiXCR to reprocess the RACE reads, holding one entry per CDR3 protein. The profile shows approximately 87,000 distinct CDR3 sequences, over 9.5% of them singletons. Sequencing used whole blood, obtained in connection with sensitization to the hapten diphenylcyclopropenone (DPC). All receptors derive from a woman in her thirties or forties with alopecia areata. Some clones in this sample may be carry-over from other donors' samples. CDR3s include the opening cysteine and the closing phenylalanine or tryptophan. A D gene is named only where the DNA matches it firmly. For some rows the clone size is stated as once, few or many, or as a class when expanded; others skip it.

clone size: .; V gene: TRBV7-2; D gene: TRBD1; J gene: TRBJ2-7; CDR3 protein: CASSVSPPTGVITYEQYF; CDR3 DNA: TGTGCCAGCAGCGTCAGCCCCCCGACAGGGGTTATTACCTACGAGCAGTACTTC
clone size: many; V gene: TRBV24-1; D gene: .; J gene: TRBJ2-1; CDR3 protein: CATSEWDSYNEQFF; CDR3 DNA: TGTGCCACCAGTGAGTGGGACTCCTACAATGAGCAGTTCTTC
clone size: many; V gene: TRBV18; D gene: .; J gene: TRBJ1-3; CDR3 protein: CASSPPGLSGNTIYF; CDR3 DNA: TGTGCCAGCTCACCACCAGGGTTGTCTGGAAACACCATATATTTT
clone size: many; V gene: TRBV20-1; D gene: .; J gene: TRBJ1-1; CDR3 protein: CSASLGVPMNTEAFF; CDR3 DNA: TGCAGTGCAAGTCTCGGGGTTCCCATGAACACTGAAGCTTTCTTT
clone size: many; V gene: TRBV28; D gene: TRBD1; J gene: TRBJ1-2; CDR3 protein: CASSPPGQGGGGYTF; CDR3 DNA: TGTGCCAGCAGCCCACCGGGACAGGGAGGAGGTGGCTACACCTTC
clone size: many; V gene: TRBV7-8; D gene: TRBD1; J gene: TRBJ2-1; CDR3 protein: CASSQDRAGEQFF; CDR3 DNA: TGTGCCAGCAGCCAGGACAGGGCTGGTGAGCAGTTCTTC
clone size: many; V gene: TRBV20-1; D gene: .; J gene: TRBJ2-5; CDR3 protein: CSASIVEGETQYF; CDR3 DNA: TGCAGTGCTAGCATAGTAGAGGGGGAGACCCAGTACTTC
clone size: many; V gene: TRBV5-4; D gene: .; J gene: TRBJ2-6; CDR3 protein: CAKHAPGANVLTF; CDR3 DNA: TGTGCCAAGCACGCTCCGGGGGCCAACGTCCTGACTTTC
clone size: few; V gene: TRBV20-1; D gene: .; J gene: TRBJ2-1; CDR3 protein: CSARDWGEGLDEQFF; CDR3 DNA: TGCAGTGCTAGAGACTGGGGAGAGGGGCTCGATGAGCAGTTCTTC
clone size: many; V gene: TRBV7-2; D gene: TRBD2; J gene: TRBJ2-5; CDR3 protein: CASSYSKRGGKETQYF; CDR3 DNA: TGTGCCAGCAGCTATTCAAAGCGGGGGGGGAAAGAGACCCAGTACTTC
clone size: .; V gene: TRBV28; D gene: TRBD2; J gene: TRBJ2-7; CDR3 protein: CASSKSAGAYEQYF; CDR3 DNA: TGTGCCAGCAGTAAGTCAGCGGGAGCCTACGAGCAGTACTTC
clone size: few; V gene: TRBV12-3/TRBV12-4; D gene: TRBD2; J gene: TRBJ2-1; CDR3 protein: CASSFGSGGYNEQFF; CDR3 DNA: TGTGCCAGCAGTTTCGGGAGCGGGGGTTACAATGAGCAGTTCTTC
clone size: many; V gene: TRBV4-3; D gene: .; J gene: TRBJ2-1; CDR3 protein: CASSQEKGTYNEQFF; CDR3 DNA: TGCGCCAGCAGCCAAGAAAAAGGGACCTACAATGAGCAGTTCTTC
clone size: many; V gene: TRBV11-2; D gene: .; J gene: TRBJ2-7; CDR3 protein: CASSLGPPDEQYF; CDR3 DNA: TGTGCCAGCAGCCTCGGTCCCCCAGACGAGCAGTACTTC
clone size: .; V gene: TRBV27; D gene: TRBD1; J gene: TRBJ2-7; CDR3 protein: CASTPRQGTSNEQYF; CDR3 DNA: TGTGCCAGCACCCCGCGACAGGGAACTTCCAACGAGCAGTACTTC
clone size: few; V gene: TRBV9; D gene: TRBD2; J gene: TRBJ2-1; CDR3 protein: CASSVAGTSGSMEQFF; CDR3 DNA: TGTGCCAGCAGCGTAGCGGGGACTAGCGGGAGTATGGAGCAGTTCTTC
clone size: .; V gene: TRBV7-3; D gene: TRBD2; J gene: TRBJ2-1; CDR3 protein: CASSLMPSAGGYYNEQFF; CDR3 DNA: TGTGCCAGCAGCTTAATGCCTTCCGCGGGGGGCTACTACAATGAGCAGTTCTTC
clone size: many; V gene: TRBV28; D gene: .; J gene: TRBJ1-3; CDR3 protein: CASSPPRVAGNTIYF; CDR3 DNA: TGTGCCAGCAGTCCGCCGAGGGTAGCTGGAAACACCATATATTTT
clone size: few; V gene: TRBV14; D gene: .; J gene: TRBJ1-1; CDR3 protein: CASSQVGKSEAFF; CDR3 DNA: TGTGCCAGCAGCCAAGTGGGGAAGTCTGAAGCTTTCTTT
clone size: many; V gene: TRBV29-1; D gene: .; J gene: TRBJ2-2; CDR3 protein: CSVEDPDTGELFF; CDR3 DNA: TGCAGCGTTGAAGATCCGGACACCGGGGAGCTGTTTTTT
clone size: many; V gene: TRBV12-3/TRBV12-4; D gene: .; J gene: TRBJ2-5; CDR3 protein: CASSFPGATETQYF; CDR3 DNA: TGTGCCAGCAGTTTCCCAGGGGCCACAGAGACCCAGTACTTC
clone size: many; V gene: TRBV4-3; D gene: TRBD2; J gene: TRBJ2-1; CDR3 protein: CASSQARKGLGRHEQFF; CDR3 DNA: TGCGCCAGCAGCCAAGCCCGTAAGGGACTAGGGCGGCATGAGCAGTTCTTC
clone size: many; V gene: TRBV20-1; D gene: .; J gene: TRBJ2-5; CDR3 protein: CSARMAGVETQYF; CDR3 DNA: TGCAGTGCTAGAATGGCAGGGGTGGAGACCCAGTACTTC
clone size: many; V gene: TRBV5-1; D gene: .; J gene: TRBJ2-7; CDR3 protein: CASSSGPYYEQYF; CDR3 DNA: TGCGCCAGCAGCTCCGGGCCGTACTACGAGCAGTACTTC
clone size: .; V gene: TRBV7-2; D gene: TRBD1; J gene: TRBJ1-3; CDR3 protein: CASSLTGGAYAGNTIYF; CDR3 DNA: TGTGCCAGCAGCTTAACAGGGGGCGCGTACGCTGGAAACACCATATATTTT
clone size: few; V gene: TRBV30; D gene: TRBD2; J gene: TRBJ2-2; CDR3 protein: CAWSVLGGANGELFF; CDR3 DNA: TGTGCCTGGAGTGTACTCGGGGGGGCAAACGGGGAGCTGTTTTTT
clone size: few; V gene: TRBV7-2; D gene: TRBD1; J gene: TRBJ1-1; CDR3 protein: CASSLMQGGGTEAFF; CDR3 DNA: TGTGCCAGCAGCTTGATGCAGGGGGGAGGCACTGAAGCTTTCTTT
clone size: many; V gene: TRBV27; D gene: .; J gene: TRBJ1-2; CDR3 protein: CASSFNPRGVHGYTF; CDR3 DNA: TGTGCCAGCAGTTTTAACCCCCGGGGGGTCCATGGCTACACCTTC
clone size: .; V gene: TRBV2; D gene: TRBD1; J gene: TRBJ1-1; CDR3 protein: CASSKARQGMNTEAFF; CDR3 DNA: TGTGCCAGCAGTAAGGCACGACAGGGCATGAACACTGAAGCTTTCTTT
clone size: .; V gene: TRBV29-1; D gene: TRBD1; J gene: TRBJ2-2; CDR3 protein: CSVSGTAYTGELFF; CDR3 DNA: TGCAGCGTGTCCGGGACAGCTTACACCGGGGAGCTGTTTTTT
clone size: .; V gene: TRBV10-3; D gene: .; J gene: TRBJ1-2; CDR3 protein: CAIGGDPVDYLGTF; CDR3 DNA: TGTGCCATCGGTGGTGATCCCGTCGATTACCTCGGCACCTTC
clone size: few; V gene: TRBV2; D gene: TRBD1; J gene: TRBJ2-7; CDR3 protein: CATNNWGQGFEQYF; CDR3 DNA: TGTGCCACCAACAACTGGGGACAGGGGTTCGAGCAGTACTTC
clone size: many; V gene: TRBV7-2; D gene: TRBD2; J gene: TRBJ2-3; CDR3 protein: CASSLAGRGITDTQYF; CDR3 DNA: TGTGCCAGCAGCTTAGCGGGGCGGGGGATCACAGATACGCAGTATTTT
clone size: many; V gene: TRBV7-8; D gene: TRBD2; J gene: TRBJ2-1; CDR3 protein: CASSPTQTSRFDEQFF; CDR3 DNA: TGTGCCAGCAGCCCTACACAGACTAGCCGTTTCGATGAGCAGTTCTTC
clone size: .; V gene: TRBV29-1; D gene: .; J gene: TRBJ1-1; CDR3 protein: CSVAVGVNTEAFF; CDR3 DNA: TGCAGCGTCGCCGTGGGGGTGAACACTGAAGCTTTCTTT
clone size: many; V gene: TRBV3-1; D gene: .; J gene: TRBJ1-5; CDR3 protein: CASSQVAANQPQHF; CDR3 DNA: TGTGCCAGCAGCCAAGTAGCGGCAAATCAGCCCCAGCATTTT
clone size: few; V gene: TRBV6-5; D gene: TRBD1; J gene: TRBJ1-1; CDR3 protein: CASSYGNRGSTEAFF; CDR3 DNA: TGTGCCAGCAGTTATGGGAACAGGGGGAGCACTGAAGCTTTCTTT
clone size: many; V gene: TRBV6-2/TRBV6-3; D gene: .; J gene: TRBJ1-2; CDR3 protein: CASSPALGQGNASLYGYTF; CDR3 DNA: TGTGCCAGCAGCCCCGCCCTGGGGCAGGGAAACGCTTCGCTCTATGGCTACACCTTC
clone size: .; V gene: TRBV6-2/TRBV6-3; D gene: .; J gene: TRBJ2-5; CDR3 protein: CASSPTGDQETQYF; CDR3 DNA: TGTGCCAGCAGCCCTACAGGAGACCAAGAGACCCAGTACTTC
clone size: many; V gene: TRBV9; D gene: .; J gene: TRBJ2-6; CDR3 protein: CASSVRDSGANVLTF; CDR3 DNA: TGTGCCAGCAGCGTCAGAGACTCTGGGGCCAACGTCCTGACTTTC
clone size: many; V gene: TRBV12-3/TRBV12-4; D gene: .; J gene: TRBJ2-4; CDR3 protein: CASSTGAKNIQYF; CDR3 DNA: TGTGCCAGCAGTACAGGAGCCAAAAACATTCAGTACTTC
clone size: .; V gene: TRBV10-3; D gene: .; J gene: TRBJ2-7; CDR3 protein: CAISEESYEQYF; CDR3 DNA: TGTGCCATCAGTGAAGAGTCCTACGAGCAGTACTTC
clone size: few; V gene: TRBV6-1; D gene: .; J gene: TRBJ1-2; CDR3 protein: CASSEALYRLYGYTF; CDR3 DNA: TGTGCCAGCAGTGAAGCGCTTTACAGGCTCTATGGCTACACCTTC
clone size: few; V gene: TRBV28; D gene: .; J gene: TRBJ2-7; CDR3 protein: CASTAAGAGVYHEQYF; CDR3 DNA: TGTGCCAGCACCGCGGCGGGGGCGGGAGTTTACCACGAGCAGTACTTC
clone size: .; V gene: TRBV10-1; D gene: .; J gene: TRBJ1-2; CDR3 protein: CAIIRGHFYGYTF; CDR3 DNA: TGCGCCATCATTCGGGGACACTTCTATGGCTACACCTTC
clone size: .; V gene: TRBV5-5; D gene: TRBD2; J gene: TRBJ2-7; CDR3 protein: CASSWGGGSGYEQYF; CDR3 DNA: TGTGCCAGCAGCTGGGGAGGCGGGAGCGGCTACGAGCAGTACTTC
clone size: many; V gene: TRBV7-2; D gene: .; J gene: TRBJ2-7; CDR3 protein: CASSSGRGPGEQYF; CDR3 DNA: TGTGCCAGCAGCTCTGGGCGCGGTCCCGGGGAGCAGTACTTC
clone size: few; V gene: TRBV29-1; D gene: TRBD1; J gene: TRBJ1-6; CDR3 protein: CSVLDRGENSPLHF; CDR3 DNA: TGCAGCGTTCTCGACAGGGGGGAGAATTCACCCCTCCACTTT